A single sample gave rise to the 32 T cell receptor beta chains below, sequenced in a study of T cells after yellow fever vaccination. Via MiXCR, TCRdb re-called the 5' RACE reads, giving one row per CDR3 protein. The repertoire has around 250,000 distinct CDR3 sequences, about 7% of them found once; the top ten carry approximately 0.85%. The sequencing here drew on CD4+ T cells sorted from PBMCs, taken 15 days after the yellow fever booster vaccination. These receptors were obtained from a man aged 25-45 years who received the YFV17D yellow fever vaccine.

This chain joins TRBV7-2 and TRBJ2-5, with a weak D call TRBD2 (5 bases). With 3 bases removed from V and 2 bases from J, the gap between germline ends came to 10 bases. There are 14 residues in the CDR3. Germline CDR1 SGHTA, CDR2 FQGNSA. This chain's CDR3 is CASSLWTFQETQYF. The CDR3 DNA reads TGTGCCAGCAGCTTGTGGACTTTTCAAGAGACCCAGTACTTC.

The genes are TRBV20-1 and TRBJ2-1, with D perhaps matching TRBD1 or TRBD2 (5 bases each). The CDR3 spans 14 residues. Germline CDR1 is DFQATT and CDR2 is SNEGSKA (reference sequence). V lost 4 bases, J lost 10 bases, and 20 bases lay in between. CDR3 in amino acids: CSATQGTHPLEQFF. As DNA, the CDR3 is TGCAGTGCTACCCAAGGGACCCATCCTCTCGAGCAGTTCTTC.

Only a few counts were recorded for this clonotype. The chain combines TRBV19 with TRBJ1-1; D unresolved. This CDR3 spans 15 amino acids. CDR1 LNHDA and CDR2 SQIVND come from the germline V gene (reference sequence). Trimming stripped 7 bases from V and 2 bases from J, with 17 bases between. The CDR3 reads CASTASGQDNTEAFF. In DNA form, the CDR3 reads TGTGCCAGTACGGCCAGTGGGCAGGACAACACTGAAGCTTTCTTT. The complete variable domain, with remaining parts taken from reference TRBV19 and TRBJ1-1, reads DGGITQSPKYLFRKEGQNVTLSCEQNLNHDAMYWYRQDPGQGLRLIYYSQIVNDFQKGDIAEGYSVSREKKESFPLTVTSAQKNPTAFYLCASTASGQDNTEAFFGQGTRLTVV.

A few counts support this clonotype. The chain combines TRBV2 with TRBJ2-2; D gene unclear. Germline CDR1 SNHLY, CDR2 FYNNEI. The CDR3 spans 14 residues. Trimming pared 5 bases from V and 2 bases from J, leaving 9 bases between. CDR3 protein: CASSKEQNTGELFF. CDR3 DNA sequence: TGTGCCAGCAGTAAGGAACAAAACACCGGGGAGCTGTTTTTT.

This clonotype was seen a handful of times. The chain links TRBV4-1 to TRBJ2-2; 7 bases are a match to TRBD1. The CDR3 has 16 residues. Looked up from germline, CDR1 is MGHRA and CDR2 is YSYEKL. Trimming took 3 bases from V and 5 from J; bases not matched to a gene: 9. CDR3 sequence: CASSQAPGQSTGELFF. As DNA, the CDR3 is TGCGCCAGCAGCCAGGCTCCGGGACAGAGTACCGGGGAGCTGTTTTTT.

In DNA form, the CDR3 reads TGCGCCAGCAGCCCAGACCAACTTGCCACTCGTACGCAGTATTTT. Amino acids: CASSPDQLATRTQYF. The rearrangement joins TRBV4-3 to TRBJ2-3; the D is unclear. CDR1 and CDR2 from the germline V gene are LGHNA and YSLEER. The CDR3 totals 15 residues. V was pared by 4 bases and J by 8 bases, with 19 bases between.

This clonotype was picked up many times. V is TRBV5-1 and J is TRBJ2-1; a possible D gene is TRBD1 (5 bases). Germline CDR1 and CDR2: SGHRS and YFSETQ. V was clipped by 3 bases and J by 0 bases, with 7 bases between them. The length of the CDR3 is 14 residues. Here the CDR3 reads CASSSDSSYNEQFF. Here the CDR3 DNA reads TGCGCCAGCAGCTCCGACAGCTCCTACAATGAGCAGTTCTTC.

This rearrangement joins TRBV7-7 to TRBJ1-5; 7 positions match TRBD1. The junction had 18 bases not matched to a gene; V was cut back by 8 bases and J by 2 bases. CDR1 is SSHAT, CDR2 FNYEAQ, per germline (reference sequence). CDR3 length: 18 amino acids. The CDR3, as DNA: TGTGCCAGCCCCCTTTGGGACAGCGCAGTTTTGGGCAATCAGCCCCAGCATTTT. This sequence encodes CASPLWDSAVLGNQPQHF.

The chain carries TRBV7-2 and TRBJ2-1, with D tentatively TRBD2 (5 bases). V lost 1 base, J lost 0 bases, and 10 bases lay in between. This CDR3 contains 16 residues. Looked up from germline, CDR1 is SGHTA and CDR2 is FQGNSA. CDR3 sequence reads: CASSLERVSSYNEQFF. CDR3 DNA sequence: TGTGCCAGCAGCTTAGAGAGGGTTAGCTCCTACAATGAGCAGTTCTTC.

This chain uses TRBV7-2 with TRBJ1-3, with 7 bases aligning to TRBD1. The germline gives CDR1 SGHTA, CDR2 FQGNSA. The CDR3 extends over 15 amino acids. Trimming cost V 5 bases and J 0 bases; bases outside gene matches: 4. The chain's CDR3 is CASSITGDSGNTIYF. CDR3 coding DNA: TGTGCCAGCAGCATCACAGGGGACTCTGGAAACACCATATATTTT.

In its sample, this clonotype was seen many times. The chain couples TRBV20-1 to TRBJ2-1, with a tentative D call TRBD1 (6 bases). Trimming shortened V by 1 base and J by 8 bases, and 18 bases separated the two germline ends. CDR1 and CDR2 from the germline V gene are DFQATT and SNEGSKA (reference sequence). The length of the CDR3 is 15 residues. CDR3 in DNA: TGCAGTGCTAGAGGTATCACAGGGAACCGGTATGAGCAGTTCTTC. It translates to CSARGITGNRYEQFF.

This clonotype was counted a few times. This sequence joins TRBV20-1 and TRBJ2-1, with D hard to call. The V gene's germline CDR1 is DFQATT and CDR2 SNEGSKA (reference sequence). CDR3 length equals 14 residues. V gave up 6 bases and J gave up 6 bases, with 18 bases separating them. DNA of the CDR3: TGCAGTGCCCCTACCACCCGGGCGAGCAATGAGCAGTTCTTC. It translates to CSAPTTRASNEQFF.

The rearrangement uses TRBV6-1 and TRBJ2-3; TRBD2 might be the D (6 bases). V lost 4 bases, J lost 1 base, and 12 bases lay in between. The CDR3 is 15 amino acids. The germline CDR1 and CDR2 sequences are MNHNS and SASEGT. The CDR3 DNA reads TGTGCCAGCAGTGGTCCCGGGAGCGGCACAGATACGCAGTATTTT. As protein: CASSGPGSGTDTQYF.

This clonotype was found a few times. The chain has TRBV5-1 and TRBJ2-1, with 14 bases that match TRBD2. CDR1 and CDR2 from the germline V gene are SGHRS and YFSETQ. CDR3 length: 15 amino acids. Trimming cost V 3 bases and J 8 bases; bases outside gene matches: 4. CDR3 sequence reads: CASSSGTSGRDEQFF. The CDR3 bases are TGCGCCAGCAGCTCTGGGACTAGCGGGAGAGATGAGCAGTTCTTC.

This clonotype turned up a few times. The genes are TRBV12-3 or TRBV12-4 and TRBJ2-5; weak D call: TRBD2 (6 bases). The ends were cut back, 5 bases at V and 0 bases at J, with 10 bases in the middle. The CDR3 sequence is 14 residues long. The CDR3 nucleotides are TGTGCCAGCAGTCAGATAGCGGACCAAGAGACCCAGTACTTC. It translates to CASSQIADQETQYF.

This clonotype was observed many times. This CDR3 reads CASSFTGSSYEQYF. DNA of the CDR3: TGTGCCAGCAGTTTTACAGGAAGCTCCTACGAGCAGTACTTC. The rearrangement uses TRBV6-5 and TRBJ2-7; a weak D match, TRBD1 (5 bases). Deletions cut 4 bases from V and 0 bases from J, with 10 bases between. CDR3 length: 14 amino acids. Germline V lookup: CDR1 MNHEY, CDR2 SVGAGI.

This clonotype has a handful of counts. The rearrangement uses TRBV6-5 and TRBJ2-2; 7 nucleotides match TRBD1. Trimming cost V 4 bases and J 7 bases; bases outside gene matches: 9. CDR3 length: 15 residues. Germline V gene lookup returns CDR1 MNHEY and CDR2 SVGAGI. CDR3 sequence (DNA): TGTGCCAGCAGTTCCGTTAGAGGGGGCTTCGGGGAGCTGTTTTTT. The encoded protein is CASSSVRGGFGELFF.

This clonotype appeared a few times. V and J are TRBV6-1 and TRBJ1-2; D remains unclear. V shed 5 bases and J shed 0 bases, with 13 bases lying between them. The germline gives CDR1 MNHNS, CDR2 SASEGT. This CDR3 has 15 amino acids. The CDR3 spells CASSKGPDPNYGYTF. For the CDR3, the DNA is TGTGCCAGCAGTAAAGGGCCTGATCCTAACTATGGCTACACCTTC.

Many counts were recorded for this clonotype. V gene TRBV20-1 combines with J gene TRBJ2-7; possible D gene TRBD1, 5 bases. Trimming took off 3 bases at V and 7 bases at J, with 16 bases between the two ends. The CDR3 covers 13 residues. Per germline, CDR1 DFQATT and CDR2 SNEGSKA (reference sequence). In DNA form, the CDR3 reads TGCAGTGCTAGCAACCAGGGCCTCTTGGAGCAGTACTTC. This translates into CSASNQGLLEQYF.

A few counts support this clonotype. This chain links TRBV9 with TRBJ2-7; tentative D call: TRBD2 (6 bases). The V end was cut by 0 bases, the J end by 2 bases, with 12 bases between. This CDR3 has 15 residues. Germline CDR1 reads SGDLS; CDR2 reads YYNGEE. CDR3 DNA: TGTGCCAGCAGCGTAGCTCGGGACTGGACCTACGAGCAGTACTTC. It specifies CASSVARDWTYEQYF.

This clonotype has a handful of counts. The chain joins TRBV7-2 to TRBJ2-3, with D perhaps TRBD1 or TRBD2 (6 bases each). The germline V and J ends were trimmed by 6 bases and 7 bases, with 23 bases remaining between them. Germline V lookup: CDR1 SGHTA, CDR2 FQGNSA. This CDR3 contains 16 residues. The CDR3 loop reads CASRGAASAFVYTQYF. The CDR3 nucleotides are TGTGCCAGCAGGGGGGCGGCTAGCGCGTTTGTGTATACGCAGTATTTT.

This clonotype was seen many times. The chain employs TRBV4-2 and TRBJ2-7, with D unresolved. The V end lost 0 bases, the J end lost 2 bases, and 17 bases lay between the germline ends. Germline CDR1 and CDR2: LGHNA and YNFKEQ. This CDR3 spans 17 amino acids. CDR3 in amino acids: CASSQEIFAGEAYEQYF. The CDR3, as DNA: TGTGCCAGCAGCCAAGAAATATTCGCCGGAGAAGCCTACGAGCAGTACTTC.

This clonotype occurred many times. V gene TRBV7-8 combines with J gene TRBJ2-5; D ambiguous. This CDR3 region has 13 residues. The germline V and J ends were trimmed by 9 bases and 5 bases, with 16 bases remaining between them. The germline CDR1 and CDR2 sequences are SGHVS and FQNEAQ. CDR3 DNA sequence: TGTGCCAGTATCCTACTAAAGCTGGAGACCCAGTACTTC. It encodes CASILLKLETQYF.

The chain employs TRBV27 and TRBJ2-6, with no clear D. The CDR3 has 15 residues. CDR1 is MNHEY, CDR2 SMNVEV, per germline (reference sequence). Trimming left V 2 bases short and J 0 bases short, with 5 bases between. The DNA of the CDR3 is TGTGCCAGCAGTTTACAAAACTCTGGGGCCAACGTCCTGACTTTC. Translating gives CASSLQNSGANVLTF.

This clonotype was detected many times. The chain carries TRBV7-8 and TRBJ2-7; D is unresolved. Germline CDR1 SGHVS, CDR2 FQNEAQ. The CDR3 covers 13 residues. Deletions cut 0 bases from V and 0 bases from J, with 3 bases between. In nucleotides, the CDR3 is TGTGCCAGCAGCTTAGCGGACTCCTACGAGCAGTACTTC. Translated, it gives CASSLADSYEQYF.

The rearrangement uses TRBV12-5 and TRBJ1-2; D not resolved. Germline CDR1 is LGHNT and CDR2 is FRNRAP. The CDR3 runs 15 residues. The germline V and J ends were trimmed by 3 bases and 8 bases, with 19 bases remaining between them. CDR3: CASGFTAGRAVGYTF. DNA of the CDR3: TGTGCTAGTGGTTTCACGGCGGGTCGTGCCGTGGGCTACACCTTC.

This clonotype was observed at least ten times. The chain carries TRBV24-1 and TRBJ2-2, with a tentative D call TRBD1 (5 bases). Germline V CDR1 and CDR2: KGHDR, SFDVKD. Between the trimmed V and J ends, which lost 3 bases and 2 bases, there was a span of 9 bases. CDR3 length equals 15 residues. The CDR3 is CATSDPQENTGELFF. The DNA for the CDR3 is TGTGCCACCAGTGATCCACAGGAAAACACCGGGGAGCTGTTTTTT.

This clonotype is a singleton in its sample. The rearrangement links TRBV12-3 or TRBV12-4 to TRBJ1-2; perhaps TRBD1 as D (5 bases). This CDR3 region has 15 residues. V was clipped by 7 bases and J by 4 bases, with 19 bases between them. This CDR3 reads CASTPTPQGSYGYTF. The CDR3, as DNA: TGTGCCAGCACTCCTACCCCCCAGGGTTCCTATGGCTACACCTTC.

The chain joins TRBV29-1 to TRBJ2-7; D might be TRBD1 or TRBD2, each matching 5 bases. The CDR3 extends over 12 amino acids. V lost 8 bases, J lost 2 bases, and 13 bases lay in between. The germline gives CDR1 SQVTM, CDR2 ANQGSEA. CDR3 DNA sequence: TGCAGCACCACCGGGACGGCCTACGAGCAGTACTTC. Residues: CSTTGTAYEQYF.

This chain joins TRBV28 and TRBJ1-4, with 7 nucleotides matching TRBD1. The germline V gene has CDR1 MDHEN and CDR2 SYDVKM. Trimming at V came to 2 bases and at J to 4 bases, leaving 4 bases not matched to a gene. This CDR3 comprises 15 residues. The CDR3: CASSLRTGRNEKLFF. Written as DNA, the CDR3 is TGTGCCAGCAGTTTAAGGACAGGCCGTAATGAAAAACTGTTTTTT.

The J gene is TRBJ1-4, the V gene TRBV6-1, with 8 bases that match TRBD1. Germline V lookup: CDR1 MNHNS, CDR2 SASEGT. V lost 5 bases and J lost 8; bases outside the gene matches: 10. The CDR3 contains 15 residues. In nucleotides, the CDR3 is TGTGCCAGCAGTCCCCAGGGGGCGGCGAGCGAAAAACTGTTTTTT. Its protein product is CASSPQGAASEKLFF.

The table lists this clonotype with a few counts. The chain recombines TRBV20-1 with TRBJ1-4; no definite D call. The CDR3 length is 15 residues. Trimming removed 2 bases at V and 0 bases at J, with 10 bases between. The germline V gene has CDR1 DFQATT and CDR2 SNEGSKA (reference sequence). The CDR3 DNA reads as TGCAGTGCTAGATCCCCCGGGGCAACTAATGAAAAACTGTTTTTT. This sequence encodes CSARSPGATNEKLFF.